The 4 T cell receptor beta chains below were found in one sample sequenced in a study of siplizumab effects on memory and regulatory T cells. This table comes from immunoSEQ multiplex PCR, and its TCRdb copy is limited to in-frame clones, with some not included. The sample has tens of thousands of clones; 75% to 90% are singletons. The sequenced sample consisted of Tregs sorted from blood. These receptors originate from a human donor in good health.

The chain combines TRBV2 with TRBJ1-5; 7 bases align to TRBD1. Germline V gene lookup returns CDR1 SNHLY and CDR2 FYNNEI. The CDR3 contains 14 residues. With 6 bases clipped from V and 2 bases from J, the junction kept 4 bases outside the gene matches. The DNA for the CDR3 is TGTGCCAGCAGGTTAACAGGGGGCAATCAGCCCCAGCATTTT. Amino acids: CASRLTGGNQPQHF.

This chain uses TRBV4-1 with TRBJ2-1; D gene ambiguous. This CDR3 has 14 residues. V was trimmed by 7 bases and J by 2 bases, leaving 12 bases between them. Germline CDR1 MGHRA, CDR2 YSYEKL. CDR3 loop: CASTRWHPYNEQFF. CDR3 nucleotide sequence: TGCGCCAGCACCCGTTGGCACCCCTACAATGAGCAGTTCTTC.

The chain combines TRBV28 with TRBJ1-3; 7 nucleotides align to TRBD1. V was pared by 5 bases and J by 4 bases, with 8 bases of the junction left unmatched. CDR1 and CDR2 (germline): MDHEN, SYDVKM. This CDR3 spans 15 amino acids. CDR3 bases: TGTGCCAGCAGTCAGCCCAGGGGGAGGGGAAACACCATATATTTT. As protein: CASSQPRGRGNTIYF.

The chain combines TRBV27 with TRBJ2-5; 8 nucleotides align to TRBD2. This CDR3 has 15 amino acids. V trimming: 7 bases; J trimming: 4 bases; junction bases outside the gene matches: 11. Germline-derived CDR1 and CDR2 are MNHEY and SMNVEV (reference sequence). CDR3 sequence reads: CASKVKAGAGETQYF. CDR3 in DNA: TGTGCCAGCAAGGTAAAAGCGGGAGCTGGAGAGACCCAGTACTTC.